This TCR beta chain was documented in a study of beta chain features in type 1 diabetes (dated by TCRdb to between 2018 and 2020). General notes on the study: No differences in mean age, gender distribution, total cell number or subset yield were found between patients and healthy donors. Across all samples, about 110 million sorted cells were examined, and cell number per subset correlated strongly with RNA yield. In the study, TCRB repertoires of sorted circulating CD4+ T cell subsets from recently diagnosed type 1 diabetes patients were compared with those of matched healthy donors. Regulatory and stem cell-like memory subsets were isolated from only 8 patients and about eight healthy donors, whereas naive and central memory subsets came from all 30 or so donors. Paper-wide results and their limitations: HLA sub-analyses involved small numbers of individuals, so any influence of HLA type on TCRB rearrangement remained unresolved. Shorter templates might be favored by PCR, yet because patient and control samples were amplified and corrected together, any such skew would affect both groups equally. Type 1 diabetes patients showed a moderate but significant shortening of TCRB CDR3 length in all four CD4+ subsets. Sequencing cDNA rather than genomic DNA could over-represent highly expressing activated cells, although activation and CD3 levels did not differ between groups. Fewer insertions and more nucleotide deletions at VDJ recombination sites were observed in patients with type 1 diabetes, implying thymic rearrangement abnormalities. The naive, central memory and regulatory TCRB repertoires appeared to resemble one another more closely among patients than among healthy donors.

The CDR3 goes from the cysteine to the phenylalanine over 19 residues. Only CDR3 DNA remains: 57 bases, in frame from the first base. The High Capacity cDNA Reverse Transcription Kit was used to reverse transcribe all of the isolated RNA, meaning that expressed TCRB transcripts were what got sequenced. Naive, central memory and regulatory T cell samples underwent deep immunoSEQ sequencing, averaging around 3.9 million total reads per sample. Sorted cells were lysed in RLT buffer and RNA was extracted with DNase-treated RNeasy Micro or Mini kits, depending on cell number. Each cell subset was processed separately to prevent cross-contamination, with patient and healthy donor samples processed together. TCRB sequences were amplified from cDNA with the immunoSEQ multiplex PCR, producing 87-bp fragments spanning the CDR3 region. Sequencing of the amplicons was done on the Illumina HiSeq platform. The original methods were these. Synthetic template baselines were used to correct PCR bias computationally, reads within Hamming distance 2 were collapsed, and singletons that could not be merged were discarded. Reads were aligned to IMGT to assign V, D and J genes, CDR3 length, and insertions or deletions at six rearrangement sites. Within each subset, clonotype counts were normalized to sorted cell number, and only after that were true diversity and Gini coefficients computed with the tcR R package. Repertoire sharing was quantified using the overlap coefficient calculated on TCRB nucleotide sequences. As stored in TCRdb, this immuneACCESS dataset retains in-frame rearrangements with V and J assigned. A fraction of the clones does not appear; measured against another copy, unresolved V genes explain less than half of the discrepancy, and the remainder lacks a known reason. D and trimming come from the DNA, and the V and J calls and clone size come from that table. The table for this sample lists approximately 140,000 clones; 9% to 10% of them were counted only once. About 0.6% of the sample goes to the ten largest clones.

From each donor, a single peripheral blood sample of roughly 0.11 L on average was drawn into heparinised tubes. A BD FACSAria II and a panel including CD45RO, CCR7, CD25, CD127, CD95 and CD27 were used to sort naive, central memory, regulatory and stem cell-like memory CD4+ T cells. Purity was above 95% for every sorted population. PBMCs were isolated immediately by Lymphoprep density gradient centrifugation and stained directly without culture. To minimize batch effects, samples were stained and sorted in pairs, one healthy donor with one patient per experiment. Details on this clone: The antigen this receptor binds is unknown. Per-nucleotide qualities are absent, and no much larger clonotype sits a single base away.

The clonotype was recovered from a middle-aged woman in good health. The sample comprised central memory CD4+ T cells from blood. In this chain, TRBV21-1 is recombined with TRBJ1-6; the table's D call, TRBD1, was not checked against the DNA. TRBV21-1 is classified as a pseudogene. Here the CDR3 is given as CASSKPDHRNSSYNSPLHF. The DNA reads TGTGCCAGCAGCAAACCCGACCACCGGAACAGCTCCTATAATTCACCCCTCCACTTT.